The 27 T cell receptor beta chains presented below share a single source sample, sequenced in a study of T-cell reconstitution after alpha-beta-depleted transplantation in children. Preparation of the TCRbeta library involved a method that used unique molecular identifiers. TCRdb reanalysed the PCR reads using MiXCR and keeps one entry per CDR3 protein. The data hold around 240,000 distinct CDR3 sequences, with 9.7% observed a single time. The specimen was PBMCs from the stem cell graft donor, collected from the stem cell graft. These receptors all stem from a human donor who donated a stem cell graft to a child with SCID.

This clonotype was seen many times. CDR3 coding DNA: TGCGCCAGCAGCCCGACGACCCCTCCACCCCTCCACTTT. Its translation is CASSPTTPPPLHF. The gene calls are TRBV4-1 and TRBJ1-6; D is unresolved. Germline CDR1 and CDR2: MGHRA and YSYEKL. The length of the CDR3 is 13 residues. V dropped 4 bases and J dropped 11 bases, with 12 bases sitting between them.

The sample holds many counts of this clonotype. In DNA, the CDR3 is TGTGCCAGCAGCGTGTCTGCGAACACTGAAGCTTTCTTT. This encodes CASSVSANTEAFF. The rearrangement joins TRBV9 to TRBJ1-1; D unclear. Trimming removed 2 bases at V and 1 base at J, with 6 bases between. Germline lookup yields CDR1 SGDLS and CDR2 YYNGEE. CDR3 size: 13 residues. The full variable domain, in which reference TRBV9 and TRBJ1-1 provide the parts outside the CDR3, is DSGVTQTPKHLITATGQRVTLRCSPRSGDLSVYWYQQSLDQGLQFLIQYYNGEERAKGNILERFSAQQFPDLHSELNLSSLELGDSALYFCASSVSANTEAFFGQGTRLTVV.

In this sample, this clonotype turned up many times. The chain couples TRBV20-1 to TRBJ2-1; D is unresolved. Trimming shortened V by 1 base and J by 5 bases, and 12 bases separated the two germline ends. There are 14 residues in the CDR3. Germline values: CDR1 DFQATT, CDR2 SNEGSKA (reference sequence). CDR3 region: CSARGSSANNEQFF. The CDR3 DNA reads as TGCAGTGCTAGAGGATCTTCCGCTAACAATGAGCAGTTCTTC.

Turning to this clonotype: Mismatch with germline at one junction end may stem from a read error. J is TRBJ2-5 and V is TRBV6-1; D may be TRBD1 (7 bases). Per the germline V gene, CDR1 is MNHNS and CDR2 is SASEGT. The CDR3 covers 14 residues. The CDR3 DNA is TGTGACAGCAAGGGACAGCCGCTGGGAGGGACCCAGTACTTC. As protein: CDSKGQPLGGTQYF.

This clonotype was observed many times. This rearrangement joins TRBV11-2 to TRBJ2-2; 7 nucleotides align to TRBD1. Unmatched junction bases numbered 8, after V lost 6 bases and J lost 4 bases. CDR3 size: 15 residues. Germline-derived CDR1 and CDR2 are SGHAT and FQNNGV. Written as DNA, the CDR3 is TGTGCCAGCAGGTCCACAGGGGCGGGCACCGGGGAGCTGTTTTTT. Translating it yields CASRSTGAGTGELFF.

At least ten counts were recorded for this clonotype. The chain couples TRBV6-5 to TRBJ1-6, with no clear D. V dropped 4 bases and J dropped 10 bases, with 11 bases sitting between them. Germline lookup yields CDR1 MNHEY and CDR2 SVGAGI. The CDR3 is made up of 13 amino acids. The chain's CDR3 is CASSSRGLSPLHF. CDR3 sequence (DNA): TGTGCCAGCAGTTCTAGAGGACTGTCACCCCTCCACTTT.

This clonotype was recorded many times. J is TRBJ1-3 and V is TRBV7-8; D gene unclear. The germline V and J ends were trimmed by 2 bases and 2 bases, with 16 bases remaining between them. There are 17 residues in the CDR3. The germline gives CDR1 SGHVS, CDR2 FQNEAQ. The CDR3, as DNA: TGTGCCAGCAGCTTATATGGGTTGGTTGGCACTGGAAACACCATATATTTT. As protein: CASSLYGLVGTGNTIYF.

This clonotype showed up many times. The rearrangement joins TRBV7-9 to TRBJ1-6; 7 bases are shared with TRBD1. The CDR3 sequence is 15 residues long. V was pared by 5 bases and J by 7 bases, with 8 bases of the junction left unmatched. Germline V gene sequence: CDR1 SEHNR, CDR2 FQNEAQ (reference sequence). The CDR3 DNA reads as TGTGCCAGCAGCCACGCCGGGACAGCCAATTCACCCCTCCACTTT. Translated, it gives CASSHAGTANSPLHF. Supplemented by reference TRBV7-9 and TRBJ1-6, the full variable domain reads DTGVSQNPRHKITKRGQNVTFRCDPISEHNRLYWYRQTLGQGPEFLTYFQNEAQLEKSRLLSDRFSAERPKGSFSTLEIQRTEQGDSAMYLCASSHAGTANSPLHFGNGTRLTVT.

With respect to this clonotype: A much larger clone lies a single base off, so this may be a read error. The chain employs TRBV20-1 and TRBJ1-2, with TRBD1 matching 10 bases. Germline values: CDR1 DFQATT, CDR2 SNEGSKA (reference sequence). The CDR3 runs 16 residues. The CDR3 protein is CSARGGQGGPNYGDTF. DNA for the CDR3: TGCAGTGCTCGAGGCGGACAGGGGGGACCTAACTATGGCGACACCTTC.

This clonotype was found many times. The rearrangement uses TRBV20-1 and TRBJ1-5, with TRBD1 matching 7 bases. The V segment lost 5 bases and the J segment 3 bases; nucleotides outside the gene matches: 4. CDR3 length: 13 amino acids. CDR1 DFQATT and CDR2 SNEGSKA come from the germline V gene (reference sequence). Here the CDR3 reads CSALDRANQPQHF. In DNA, the CDR3 is TGCAGTGCTTTAGACAGGGCCAATCAGCCCCAGCATTTT.

This clonotype showed up many times. The V gene is TRBV20-1, the J gene TRBJ1-1; D gene ambiguous. The V end lost 3 bases, the J end lost 0 bases, and 14 bases lay between the germline ends. The CDR3 has 15 amino acids. Germline V gives CDR1 DFQATT, CDR2 SNEGSKA (reference sequence). CDR3 sequence reads: CSASTDPGMNTEAFF. CDR3 DNA sequence: TGCAGTGCTAGTACAGACCCGGGTATGAACACTGAAGCTTTCTTT.

This clonotype was picked up many times. The chain has TRBV14 and TRBJ2-6; possibly TRBD1 for D (6 bases). Trimming shortened V by 1 base and J by 1 base, and 17 bases separated the two germline ends. Looked up from germline, CDR1 is SGHDN and CDR2 is FVKESK. This CDR3 comprises 19 residues. The CDR3 reads CASSQGRGQFLSGANVLTF. In DNA, the CDR3 is TGTGCCAGCAGCCAAGGTCGAGGACAGTTTTTATCTGGGGCCAACGTCCTGACTTTC.

This clonotype was observed many times. This rearrangement joins TRBV5-6 to TRBJ2-1, with a tentative D call TRBD1 (5 bases). The CDR3 is made up of 14 amino acids. Germline lookup yields CDR1 SGHDT and CDR2 YYEEEE. The V and J ends lost 5 bases and 9 bases respectively, with 18 bases between them. As DNA, the CDR3 is TGTGCCAGCAGAGACAGCGACCCCCGGGCTGAGCAGTTCTTC. Protein: CASRDSDPRAEQFF.

This clonotype was observed many times. This rearrangement joins TRBV12-3 or TRBV12-4 to TRBJ2-1, with D perhaps TRBD1 or TRBD2 (8 bases each). The CDR3 spans 17 residues. V shed 6 bases and J shed 7 bases, with 25 bases lying between them. The CDR3 DNA is TGTGCCAGCAGCCTCCGACAGGGGACTAGTGTACGAAATGAGCAGTTCTTC. It encodes CASSLRQGTSVRNEQFF.

The sample holds many counts of this clonotype. The V and J genes are TRBV29-1 and TRBJ1-2; a weak D match, TRBD1 (5 bases). The ends were cut back, 4 bases at V and 6 bases at J, with 9 bases in the middle. The CDR3 is made up of 11 amino acids. Germline V gives CDR1 SQVTM, CDR2 ANQGSEA. The DNA for the CDR3 is TGCAGCGTTGTGGGACGGGATGGCTACACCTTC. Its translation: CSVVGRDGYTF.

This clonotype was found many times. This chain connects TRBV20-1 to TRBJ1-1, with 9 nucleotides matching TRBD1. Trimming took 5 bases from V and 4 from J; bases not matched to a gene: 11. The CDR3 covers 15 residues. Germline V gene data show CDR1 as DFQATT and CDR2 as SNEGSKA (reference sequence). CDR3 sequence (DNA): TGCAGTGCTCGCAAAGCGACAGGGGGGACCACTGAAGCTTTCTTT. Protein sequence: CSARKATGGTTEAFF.

At least ten counts were recorded for this clonotype. J is TRBJ1-4 and V is TRBV2, with a weak D call TRBD1 (5 bases). Germline CDR1 reads SNHLY; CDR2 reads FYNNEI. V was trimmed by 7 bases and J by 5 bases, leaving 14 bases between them. This CDR3 is built from 14 residues. This CDR3 reads CASKLGLSNEKLFF. The CDR3 coding sequence is TGTGCCAGCAAACTGGGGCTTTCGAATGAAAAACTGTTTTTT. The full variable domain, its missing parts supplied by reference TRBV2 and TRBJ1-4, is EPEVTQTPSHQVTQMGQEVILRCVPISNHLYFYWYRQILGQKVEFLVSFYNNEISEKSEIFDDQFSVERPDGSNFTLKIRSTKLEDSAMYFCASKLGLSNEKLFFGSGTQLSVL.

This clonotype was detected many times. This chain links TRBV6-5 with TRBJ1-2, with D uncertain. The CDR3 runs 14 residues. Trimming left V 3 bases short and J 5 bases short, with 13 bases between. From germline, CDR1 is MNHEY and CDR2 SVGAGI. The CDR3 spells CASSYQAGWYGYTF. The CDR3 DNA sequence: TGTGCCAGCAGTTATCAGGCAGGATGGTATGGCTACACCTTC.

In its sample, this clonotype was seen many times. The chain is built from TRBV7-9 and TRBJ2-3; the match to TRBD1 covers 7 bases. The CDR3 spans 17 residues. V dropped 4 bases and J dropped 2; count of bases not matched to a gene: 12. Germline lookup yields CDR1 SEHNR and CDR2 FQNEAQ (reference sequence). The CDR3 spells CASSSPPGQPITDTQYF. The DNA for the CDR3 is TGTGCCAGCAGCTCCCCGCCGGGACAGCCAATCACAGATACGCAGTATTTT.

This clonotype appeared a few times. The CDR3 nucleotides are TGTGCCAGCAGATCTATTGGACAGTTGGGGCACTACGAGCAGTACTTC. Encoded protein: CASRSIGQLGHYEQYF. The chain couples TRBV6-2 or TRBV6-3 to TRBJ2-7, with TRBD1 as a possible D gene (6 bases). Germline loops: CDR1 MNHEY, CDR2 SVGEGT. There are 16 residues in the CDR3. Trimming removed 6 bases at V and 3 bases at J, with 21 bases between.

This clonotype was counted ten times or more. The chain links TRBV19 to TRBJ1-6; 7 bases match TRBD1. Per the germline V gene, CDR1 is LNHDA and CDR2 is SQIVND (reference sequence). This CDR3 spans 17 amino acids. Losses at the gene ends were 3 bases for V and 8 bases for J; bases not matched to a gene: 13. The CDR3 region is CASSIGPAAGGHSPLHF. The CDR3, as DNA: TGTGCCAGTAGTATCGGCCCCGCGGCAGGGGGTCATTCACCCCTCCACTTT. Drawing the rest from reference TRBV19 and TRBJ1-6, the complete variable domain is DGGITQSPKYLFRKEGQNVTLSCEQNLNHDAMYWYRQDPGQGLRLIYYSQIVNDFQKGDIAEGYSVSREKKESFPLTVTSAQKNPTAFYLCASSIGPAAGGHSPLHFGNGTRLTVT.

Many counts were recorded for this clonotype. This sequence joins TRBV20-1 and TRBJ1-5; D gene ambiguous. V shed 6 bases and J shed 0 bases, with 18 bases lying between them. The CDR3 extends over 16 amino acids. Germline CDR1 reads DFQATT; CDR2 reads SNEGSKA (reference sequence). DNA of the CDR3: TGCAGTGCCTCCTTTCGTGGCGTTTATAGCAATCAGCCCCAGCATTTT. The encoded protein is CSASFRGVYSNQPQHF.

This clonotype appeared many times. This chain connects TRBV20-1 to TRBJ1-3; D is possibly TRBD1 (6 bases). V lost 3 bases, J lost 0 bases, and 15 bases lay in between. The CDR3 is made up of 16 amino acids. The V gene's germline CDR1 is DFQATT and CDR2 SNEGSKA (reference sequence). This chain's CDR3 is CSARVGGSNSGNTIYF. The CDR3 coding sequence is TGCAGTGCTAGGGTAGGGGGATCTAACTCTGGAAACACCATATATTTT.

The rearrangement uses TRBV4-2 and TRBJ1-2; 7 bases line up with TRBD1. The CDR3 consists of 15 residues. With V trimmed by 3 bases and J by 3 bases, 7 bases remained unmatched. Looked up from germline, CDR1 is LGHNA and CDR2 is YNFKEQ. CDR3 sequence: CASSHAKGQDYGYTF. CDR3 coding DNA: TGTGCCAGCAGCCACGCCAAAGGACAGGACTATGGCTACACCTTC.

This clonotype has at least ten counts. The chain joins TRBV4-3 to TRBJ2-1; the D gene is possibly TRBD1 (5 bases). The CDR3 runs 13 residues. Germline lookup yields CDR1 LGHNA and CDR2 YSLEER. Trimming pared 6 bases from V and 5 bases from J, leaving 11 bases between. The CDR3 spells CASSPTGNNEQFF. The CDR3 region has the DNA TGCGCCAGCAGTCCCACAGGAAACAATGAGCAGTTCTTC.

In this sample, this clonotype turned up many times. The J gene is TRBJ1-5, the V gene TRBV5-1; the D gene is possibly TRBD1 (6 bases). The germline V gene has CDR1 SGHRS and CDR2 YFSETQ. V was trimmed by 0 bases and J by 6 bases, leaving 13 bases between them. This CDR3 region has 15 residues. CDR3 in DNA: TGCGCCAGCAGCTTGGAGAACAGGGCCGGTCAGCCCCAGCATTTT. It translates to CASSLENRAGQPQHF.

This clonotype was counted many times. The chain recombines TRBV7-9 with TRBJ1-5; 7 nucleotides align to TRBD1. With V trimmed by 6 bases and J by 1 base, 6 bases remained unmatched. Germline V gives CDR1 SEHNR, CDR2 FQNEAQ (reference sequence). The CDR3 totals 15 residues. CDR3 sequence: CASRVGTASNQPQHF. DNA for the CDR3: TGTGCCAGCAGGGTTGGGACAGCAAGCAATCAGCCCCAGCATTTT.